This TCR beta chain was profiled in a study of blood T cell repertoires in COVID-19. Study-wide context: In each case, the material was cDNA or gDNA derived from T cells, B-cell-depleted T cells, or PBMCs.

CDR1 and CDR2 from the germline V gene are LNHDA and SQIVND (reference sequence). The CDR3 is made up of 17 amino acids. The junction had 12 bases not matched to a gene; V was cut back by 6 bases and J by 0 bases. The method was immunoSEQ multiplex PCR; TCRdb's version includes in-frame clones alone and lacks a portion of them. Seen here are roughly 1,900 clones, approximately 69% observed once, and the top ten hold approximately 24%. The sample comprised peripheral blood. This receptor was identified in a man aged 70-80 years with active COVID-19. This chain connects TRBV19 to TRBJ2-3, with TRBD2 matching over 7 bases. The DNA of the CDR3 is TGTGCCAGTAGCGGGTCTAGCGGACACCCTAGCACAGATACGCAGTATTTT. It yields the protein CASSGSSGHPSTDTQYF.